The 23 T cell receptor beta chains reported below all come from one sample, sequenced in a study of monozygotic twins with inflammatory bowel disease (dated by TCRdb to the late 2010s). The protocol used for the library was 5' RACE. The sequencing machine was an Illumina HiSeq 2500. One entry per CDR3 protein sequence results from the TCRdb reprocessing of the reads, with DNA left out. This sample's table lists about 300,000 distinct CDR3 sequences. The ten biggest clones cover less than 6.5% of the sample. The sequenced sample was blood. Every receptor here comes from a human donor with ulcerative colitis or Crohn's disease, or a healthy co-twin of an affected twin (not recorded which).

The chain links TRBV29-1 to TRBJ2-2; with no DNA, the TCRdb D assignment of TRBD2 cannot be verified. The CDR3 runs 14 residues. Germline V gene data show CDR1 as SQVTM and CDR2 as ANQGSEA. The CDR3 loop reads CSVERGRDTGELFF.

This chain links TRBV19 with TRBJ2-7; TCRdb's D gene call, TRBD1, goes unchecked for lack of DNA. This CDR3 comprises 15 residues. Germline CDR1 is LNHDA and CDR2 is SQIVND (reference sequence). CDR3 region: CASSIDRETNYEQYF.

The V gene is TRBV28, the J gene TRBJ1-3. Germline-derived CDR1 and CDR2 are MDHEN and SYDVKM. The CDR3 totals 14 residues. CDR3 sequence: CASRSGVLGNTIYF.

The genes are TRBV6-1 and TRBJ2-7; the TCRdb call, TRBD1, lacks DNA for checking. The CDR3 has 18 residues. Germline loops: CDR1 MNHNS, CDR2 SASEGT. The chain's CDR3 is CASRTGTVWGYGGHEQYF.

The chain links TRBV6-5 to TRBJ2-5; absent DNA, TCRdb's TRBD2 call cannot be checked. CDR3 length: 16 residues. Germline CDR1 and CDR2: MNHEY and SVGAGI. The CDR3 is CATQFVGPRTGETQYF.

The chain uses TRBV29-1 and TRBJ2-2; TCRdb lists TRBD2, though no DNA is available to test this call. Germline V lookup: CDR1 SQVTM, CDR2 ANQGSEA. The CDR3 consists of 15 residues. The CDR3 sequence: CSVKEGGENTGELFF.

The chain links TRBV5-6 to TRBJ2-7; TCRdb calls TRBD1, which cannot be checked without DNA. This CDR3 has 14 amino acids. The germline V gene has CDR1 SGHDT and CDR2 YYEEEE. The CDR3 here is CASSAGTDSYEQYF.

J is TRBJ2-3 and V is TRBV4-3; no DNA is available, so the TRBD1 call from TCRdb remains unchecked. Germline V gene data show CDR1 as LGHNA and CDR2 as YSLEER. The CDR3 loop spans 18 amino acids. CDR3: CASSQDSFSGVNTDTQYF.

CDR3 amino acids: CASTAGSRNTEAFF. This sequence joins TRBV19 and TRBJ1-1; TCRdb's D call, TRBD1, is unchecked because there is no DNA. The CDR3 runs 14 residues. Per the germline V gene, CDR1 is LNHDA and CDR2 is SQIVND (reference sequence).

The chain links TRBV7-9 to TRBJ2-5; TCRdb selects TRBD2, and the lack of DNA leaves this call unchecked. The CDR3 runs to 14 residues. Germline CDR1 is SEHNR and CDR2 is FQNEAQ (reference sequence). This CDR3 reads CASRRTSGQETQYF.

This chain joins TRBV2 and TRBJ2-7; lacking DNA, the TRBD2 call made by TCRdb goes unchecked. CDR1 and CDR2 from the germline V gene are SNHLY and FYNNEI. The CDR3 runs to 14 residues. CDR3: CASSESTLGYEQYF.

J is TRBJ2-3 and V is TRBV6-2 or TRBV6-3. Germline V lookup: CDR1 MNHEY, CDR2 SVGEGT. The CDR3 sequence is 12 residues long. The CDR3 sequence: CASSPTDDTQYF.

The chain combines TRBV5-1 with TRBJ1-5; TCRdb's assignment of TRBD1 cannot be checked, as there is no DNA. The CDR3 loop spans 15 amino acids. From germline, CDR1 is SGHRS and CDR2 YFSETQ. CDR3 residues: CASSPRTGPNQPQHF.

The chain carries TRBV18 and TRBJ2-1; TCRdb names TRBD2, which stays unverified in the absence of DNA. The CDR3 loop spans 15 amino acids. The germline CDR1 and CDR2 sequences are KGHSH and LQKENI. The CDR3 spells CASSRLLAGEGEQFF.

The V gene is TRBV4-3, the J gene TRBJ1-4; TCRdb's D call, TRBD1, is unchecked because there is no DNA. Germline V lookup: CDR1 LGHNA, CDR2 YSLEER. The CDR3 is 14 amino acids. CDR3 sequence: CASSRRDGNEKLFF.

The chain combines TRBV5-8 with TRBJ2-5; the D gene TCRdb calls, TRBD1, cannot be checked with no DNA. Germline assignment: CDR1 SGHTS and CDR2 YDEGEE. The CDR3 is made up of 14 amino acids. The CDR3 reads CASSFPGSWKTQYF. The full variable domain, completed using reference TRBV5-8 and TRBJ2-5, is EAGVTQSPTHLIKTRGQQATLRCSPISGHTSVYWYQQALGLGLQFLLWYDEGEERNRGNFPPRFSGRQFPNYSSELNVNALELEDSALYLCASSFPGSWKTQYFGPGTRLLVL.

This rearrangement joins TRBV12-3 or TRBV12-4 to TRBJ2-5; TCRdb returns TRBD1, unconfirmable since there is no DNA. This CDR3 is built from 13 residues. CDR3 in amino acids: CASSQGARETQYF.

The V gene is TRBV28, the J gene TRBJ2-7. The CDR3 length is 12 residues. Germline CDR1 reads MDHEN; CDR2 reads SYDVKM. CDR3: CASYRSPYEQYF.

The chain carries TRBV11-2 and TRBJ2-7; TCRdb selects TRBD1, and the lack of DNA leaves this call unchecked. CDR1 is SGHAT, CDR2 FQNNGV, per germline. CDR3 length: 17 amino acids. This CDR3 reads CASSHAGQRMASYEQYF.

This sequence joins TRBV3-1 and TRBJ1-4. This CDR3 has 14 residues. Germline V gives CDR1 LGHDT, CDR2 YNNKEL (reference sequence). The CDR3 sequence is CASSARAPNEKLFF.

The chain couples TRBV9 to TRBJ2-3; TCRdb gives TRBD1 as the D gene, but with no DNA this cannot be confirmed. Germline V gene data show CDR1 as SGDLS and CDR2 as YYNGEE. This CDR3 has 14 amino acids. CDR3 sequence: CASSTDRVTDTQYF.

The chain links TRBV9 to TRBJ1-1. The CDR3 loop spans 16 amino acids. CDR1 SGDLS and CDR2 YYNGEE come from the germline V gene. The CDR3 here is CASSVGVGPMNTEAFF.

The chain combines TRBV4-3 with TRBJ2-3. The germline V gene encodes CDR1 LGHNA and CDR2 YSLEER. The CDR3 runs to 13 residues. The CDR3 loop is CASSQDPTDTQYF.